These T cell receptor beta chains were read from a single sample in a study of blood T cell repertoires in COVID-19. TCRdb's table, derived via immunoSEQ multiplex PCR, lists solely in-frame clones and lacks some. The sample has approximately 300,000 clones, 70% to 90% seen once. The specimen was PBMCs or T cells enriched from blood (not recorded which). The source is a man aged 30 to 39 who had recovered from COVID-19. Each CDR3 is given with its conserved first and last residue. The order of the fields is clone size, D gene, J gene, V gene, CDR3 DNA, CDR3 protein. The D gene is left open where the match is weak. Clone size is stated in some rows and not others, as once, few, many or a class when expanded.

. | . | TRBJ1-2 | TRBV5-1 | TGCGCCAGCAGTCCTGGACAGCTTAACTATGGCTACACCTTC | CASSPGQLNYGYTF
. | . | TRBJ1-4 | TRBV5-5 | TGTGCCAGCAGCGGAACAGCCGCAACTAATGAAAAACTGTTTTTT | CASSGTAATNEKLFF
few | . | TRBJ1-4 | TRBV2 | TGTGCCAGCAGTGAATCAAGCCGTGACCTACGTGGAGAACTGTTTTTT | CASSESSRDLRGELFF
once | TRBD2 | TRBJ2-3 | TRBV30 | TGTGCCTGGAGTGTTCCTAGCGGGAGACCCGTCAGCACAGATACGCAGTATTTT | CAWSVPSGRPVSTDTQYF
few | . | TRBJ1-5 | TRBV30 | TGTGCCTGGAGTTTAACCGGGGAAACGGGCAATCAGCCCCAGCATTTT | CAWSLTGETGNQPQHF
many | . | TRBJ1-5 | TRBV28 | TGTGCCAGCAGGGGGACACAGACCCTCTATAGCAATCAGCCCCAGCATTTT | CASRGTQTLYSNQPQHF
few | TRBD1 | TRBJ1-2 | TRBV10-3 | TGTGCCATCACCGAGAGGGGGACAGAGTTCTATGGCTACACCTTC | CAITERGTEFYGYTF
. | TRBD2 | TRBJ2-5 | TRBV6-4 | TGTGCCAGCAGTCCCACTGGCGGGGGGTTCCAAGAGACCCAGTACTTC | CASSPTGGGFQETQYF
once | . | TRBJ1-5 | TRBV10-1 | TGCGCCAGCAGTGCAGGGCACAATCAGCCCCAGCATTTT | CASSAGHNQPQHF
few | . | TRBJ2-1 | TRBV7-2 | TGTGCCAGCAGCTTAAGGTCGGGAGCCACAGTAAATGAGCAGTTCTTC | CASSLRSGATVNEQFF
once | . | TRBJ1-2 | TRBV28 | TGTGCCAGCAGTTCCTTTCCTTCATCAGGCTATGGCTACACCTTC | CASSSFPSSGYGYTF
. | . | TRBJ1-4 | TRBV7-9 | TGTGCCAGCAGCTTAATTGGCAGGGAGGATGAAAAACTGTTTTTT | CASSLIGREDEKLFF
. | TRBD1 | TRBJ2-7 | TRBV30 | TGTGCCTGGAGTTCAACTGGACAGGGGGGTCGATCTCGGTACTTC | CAWSSTGQGGRSRYF
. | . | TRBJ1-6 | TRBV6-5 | TGTGCCAGCAGTTCCGACAGGCCCCTCCACTTT | CASSSDRPLHF
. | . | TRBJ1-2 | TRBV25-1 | TGTGCCAGCAGTTTTGGAGGGGTCTCCTATGGCTACACCTTC | CASSFGGVSYGYTF
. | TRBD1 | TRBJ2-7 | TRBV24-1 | TGTGCCACTCTATTAAGGGGGCGCGAGGCCCACGAGCAGTACTTC | CATLLRGREAHEQYF
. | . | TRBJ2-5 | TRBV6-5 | TGTGCCAGCAGGCCCATGAGGTACCAAGAGACCCAGTACTTC | CASRPMRYQETQYF
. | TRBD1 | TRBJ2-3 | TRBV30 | TGTGCCCGGGACAGCCGAGGGACAGATACGCAGTATTTT | CARDSRGTDTQYF
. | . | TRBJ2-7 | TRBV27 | TGTGCCAGCAGTTCGCTACAGGGTACCTACGAGCAGTACTTC | CASSSLQGTYEQYF
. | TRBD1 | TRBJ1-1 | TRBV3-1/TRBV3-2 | TGTGCCAGCAGCCAACGGACAGGGAGTTTGGCTGAAGCTTTCTTT | CASSQRTGSLAEAFF
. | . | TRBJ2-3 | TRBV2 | TGTGCCAGCAGGCCACGGGTGCGGACATTGGATACGCAGTATTTT | CASRPRVRTLDTQYF
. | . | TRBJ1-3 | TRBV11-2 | TGTGCCAGCAGCTTAGTATCCCCTTCCACCATATATTTT | CASSLVSPSTIYF
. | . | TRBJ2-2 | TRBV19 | TGTGCCAGTAGTTCCACGAGGGGGGGCGTCGTTACCGGGGAGCTGTTTTTT | CASSSTRGGVVTGELFF
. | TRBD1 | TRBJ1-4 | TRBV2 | TGTGCCAGCAGGGACAGGGCAGTGGGTGAACTGTTTTTT | CASRDRAVGELFF
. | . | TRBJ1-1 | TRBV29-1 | TGCAGCGTTGAGTGGGCTGAAGGGGCCACTGAAGCTTTCTTT | CSVEWAEGATEAFF